What follows are 27 T cell receptor beta chains derived from one specimen sequenced in a study of regulatory T cells in long-lasting Graves disease. The time point: newly diagnosed GD, antithyroid drugs for less than 3 months. PBMC RNA was the source of the TCR library. Researchers made TCR beta libraries by using iRepertoire HTBI primers and running Arm-PCR on CDR3 regions. Each CDR3 protein gets one entry after TCRdb re-called the multiplex PCR reads with MiXCR. The sample shows hundreds of thousands of distinct CDR3 sequences, around an eighth of them seen only once. These sequences were also reported in another study, on T cells in Graves' hyperthyroidism and ophthalmopathy.

The input for sequencing was peripheral blood mononuclear cells (PBMCs), taken at new diagnosis, from a patient treated with antithyroid drugs. These TCRs come from a man aged 25 to 40 with Graves disease.

In regard to this clonotype: This clone may be a read error of a much larger clone one base away. The chain carries TRBV2 and TRBJ2-7; D unclear. The CDR3 runs 15 residues. Per the germline V gene, CDR1 is SNHLY and CDR2 is FYNNEI. CDR3 nucleotides: TGTACCAGCAGTGACTCAGCTAGACACCCCTACGAGCAGTACTTC. Translated: CTSSDSARHPYEQYF.

This clonotype appeared many times. In DNA form, the CDR3 reads TGTGCCATCAGCCTGGACAGGGGAAACACTGAAGCTTTCTTT. Its translation is CAISLDRGNTEAFF. The V call is TRBV10-3, the J call TRBJ1-1; 9 nucleotides match TRBD1. With V trimmed by 6 bases and J by 2 bases, 4 bases remained unmatched. The CDR3 covers 14 residues. Germline V gene lookup returns CDR1 ENHRY and CDR2 SYGVKD.

The sample holds a few counts of this clonotype. The chain couples TRBV5-1 to TRBJ2-7; 9 nucleotides agree with TRBD2. V was clipped by 4 bases and J by 12 bases; unmatched bases: 11. The CDR3 covers 13 residues. Germline V CDR1 and CDR2: SGHRS, YFSETQ. The CDR3 spells CASSPGGSGSLYF. The CDR3 region has the DNA TGCGCCAGCAGCCCCGGAGGTAGCGGGAGTCTGTACTTC.

This clonotype was found many times. The chain couples TRBV12-3 or TRBV12-4 to TRBJ1-1; tentative D call: TRBD1 (6 bases). Trimming left V 1 base short and J 10 bases short, with 13 bases between. CDR3 length: 13 amino acids. The CDR3 spells CASSLGTAALAFF. CDR3 nucleotide sequence: TGTGCCAGCAGTTTAGGGACAGCAGCTCTAGCTTTCTTT.

This clonotype was seen more than once but under ten times. The CDR3 does not close with the conserved phenylalanine or tryptophan, likely indicating a read error. The genes are TRBV20-1 and TRBJ2-1, with D perhaps being TRBD1 or TRBD2 (5 bases each). V was pared by 3 bases and J by 7 bases, with 16 bases between. Germline V CDR1 and CDR2: DFQATT, SNEGSKA (reference sequence). This CDR3 is 14 amino acids long. CDR3 DNA: TGCAGTGCTAGGGGTACGGCAGGGAGTAATGAGCAGTTCCTC. Protein sequence: CSARGTAGSNEQFL.

In its sample, this clonotype was seen a few times. The rearrangement uses TRBV28 and TRBJ2-5; possibly TRBD1 for D (6 bases). Per germline, CDR1 MDHEN and CDR2 SYDVKM. This CDR3 is built from 15 residues. The V and J ends lost 6 bases and 5 bases respectively, with 19 bases between them. CDR3 in DNA: TGTGCCAGCAGCGCCCCAGACAGGTTACTTGAGACCCAGTACTTC. Its translation: CASSAPDRLLETQYF.

This clonotype was seen many times. The J gene is TRBJ2-7, the V gene TRBV2; D could derive from TRBD1 or TRBD2 (6 bases each). This CDR3 spans 14 amino acids. Germline values: CDR1 SNHLY, CDR2 FYNNEI. The ends were cut back, 6 bases at V and 6 bases at J, with 18 bases in the middle. CDR3 residues: CASSLRTAGGEQYF. Here the CDR3 DNA reads TGTGCCAGCAGCCTCAGGACAGCCGGGGGCGAGCAGTACTTC. Looking up the rest from reference TRBV2 and TRBJ2-7 gives the full variable domain: EPEVTQTPSHQVTQMGQEVILRCVPISNHLYFYWYRQILGQKVEFLVSFYNNEISEKSEIFDDQFSVERPDGSNFTLKIRSTKLEDSAMYFCASSLRTAGGEQYFGPGTRLTVT.

This clonotype turned up a few times. The chain links TRBV27 to TRBJ2-7, with D hard to call. The germline V gene encodes CDR1 MNHEY and CDR2 SMNVEV (reference sequence). Deletions cut 10 bases from V and 6 bases from J, with 19 bases between. The CDR3 extends over 13 amino acids. In DNA form, the CDR3 reads TGTGCCACCTCCTCGGAACCTCTGGGCGAGCAGTACTTC. Translated: CATSSEPLGEQYF.

The rearrangement links TRBV6-2 or TRBV6-3 to TRBJ1-2; weak D call: TRBD1 (5 bases). CDR3 length: 16 residues. V was cut by 5 bases and J by 7 bases, with 23 bases left in between. CDR1 is MNHEY and CDR2 is SVGEGT in the germline V gene. In DNA, the CDR3 is TGTGCCAGCAGTGAACTCGGGACCCAAGGGCGGTTTGGCTACACCTTC. Protein sequence: CASSELGTQGRFGYTF.

This clonotype turned up a few times. V usage is TRBV27 and J usage is TRBJ1-6; D is ambiguous. The CDR3 runs to 14 residues. With 3 bases removed from V and 7 bases from J, the gap between germline ends came to 10 bases. CDR1 is MNHEY, CDR2 SMNVEV, per germline (reference sequence). As DNA, the CDR3 is TGTGCCAGCAGTTTTACATCCGACAATTCACCCCTCCACTTT. It specifies CASSFTSDNSPLHF.

Points on this clonotype: The CDR3 does not close with the conserved phenylalanine or tryptophan, likely indicating a read error. This chain joins TRBV12-3 or TRBV12-4 and TRBJ2-6; TRBD1 is a possible D gene (5 bases). The CDR3 is 15 amino acids. Trimming pared 6 bases from V and 7 bases from J, leaving 16 bases between. CDR3 loop: CASSEQGFRANVLTS. The DNA for the CDR3 is TGTGCCAGCAGCGAGCAGGGTTTTAGAGCCAACGTCCTGACTTCC.

This clonotype was recorded many times. V is TRBV6-1 and J is TRBJ1-2; D unresolved. The ends were cut back, 6 bases at V and 4 bases at J, with 27 bases in the middle. Germline V gene data show CDR1 as MNHNS and CDR2 as SASEGT. This CDR3 has 18 residues. The DNA for the CDR3 is TGTGCCAGCAGCGAAACGGGCGCAGTCCCTCATCTTCTCTATGGCTACACCTTC. This gives the protein CASSETGAVPHLLYGYTF.

The chain has TRBV19 and TRBJ2-1; 14 nucleotides match TRBD2. V gave up 2 bases and J gave up 7 bases; unmatched junction bases: 7. The CDR3 extends over 17 amino acids. Per the germline V gene, CDR1 is LNHDA and CDR2 is SQIVND (reference sequence). The DNA for the CDR3 is TGTGCCAGTAGTATAAGTACGGGGACTAGCGGGAGTAATGAGCAGTTCTTC. Encoded protein: CASSISTGTSGSNEQFF.

With respect to this clonotype: This may come from a read error, since a much larger clone is one base off. J is TRBJ2-7 and V is TRBV12-5; D gene ambiguous. Germline values: CDR1 LGHNT, CDR2 FRNRAP. The CDR3 runs 14 residues. Trimming removed 5 bases at V and 3 bases at J, with 14 bases between. The CDR3 here is CASGSPLEGYEQYF. CDR3 sequence (DNA): TGTGCTAGTGGTAGCCCCCTTGAAGGCTACGAGCAGTACTTC. Using reference TRBV12-5 and TRBJ2-7 for the parts outside the CDR3, the full variable domain is DARVTQTPRHKVTEMGQEVTMRCQPILGHNTVFWYRQTMMQGLELLAYFRNRAPLDDSGMPKDRFSAEMPDATLATLKIQPSEPRDSAVYFCASGSPLEGYEQYFGPGTRLTVT.

This clonotype was counted only a few times. The rearrangement joins TRBV5-1 to TRBJ2-7; D perhaps matches TRBD1 (6 bases). Trimming took off 2 bases at V and 5 bases at J, with 14 bases between the two ends. CDR3 length equals 14 residues. Germline V gene lookup returns CDR1 SGHRS and CDR2 YFSETQ. The CDR3 protein is CASSFTGSVNEQYF. In DNA, the CDR3 is TGCGCCAGCAGCTTTACAGGGTCGGTAAACGAGCAGTACTTC.

This clonotype has just a few counts. The J gene is TRBJ2-6, the V gene TRBV5-1, with 9 bases lining up with TRBD1. With 4 bases clipped from V and 2 bases from J, the junction kept 13 bases outside the gene matches. Germline lookup yields CDR1 SGHRS and CDR2 YFSETQ. This CDR3 has 19 amino acids. CDR3 in DNA: TGCGCCAGCAGCGTGACGGGACAGGGTAGAGGTCCTGGGGCCAACGTCCTGACTTTC. It is translated as CASSVTGQGRGPGANVLTF.

This clonotype has ten or more counts. V usage is TRBV5-8 and J usage is TRBJ2-7, with 12 bases fitting TRBD2. V was clipped by 0 bases and J by 4 bases; unmatched bases: 11. Germline CDR1 and CDR2: SGHTS and YDEGEE. The CDR3 runs to 18 residues. The CDR3, as DNA: TGTGCCAGCAGCTTGGCACAAACCTCTAGCGGGAGGGCGTACGAGCAGTACTTC. Translation gives CASSLAQTSSGRAYEQYF.

There are many counts of this clonotype. V gene TRBV11-2 combines with J gene TRBJ2-3; no clear D gene. CDR3 length: 14 amino acids. Germline V lookup: CDR1 SGHAT, CDR2 FQNNGV. V gave up 1 base and J gave up 2 bases, with 7 bases separating them. CDR3 sequence: CASSLGINTDTQYF. In nucleotides, the CDR3 is TGTGCCAGCAGCTTAGGGATAAACACAGATACGCAGTATTTT. Full variable domain (missing parts from reference TRBV11-2 and TRBJ2-3): EAGVAQSPRYKIIEKRQSVAFWCNPISGHATLYWYQQILGQGPKLLIQFQNNGVVDDSQLPKDRFSAERLKGVDSTLKIQPAKLEDSAVYLCASSLGINTDTQYFGPGTRLTVL.

This clonotype was seen ten or more times. The chain couples TRBV27 to TRBJ2-1; D possibly corresponds to TRBD2 (5 bases). The germline gives CDR1 MNHEY, CDR2 SMNVEV (reference sequence). Trimming stripped 2 bases from V and 7 bases from J, with 12 bases between. The CDR3 totals 14 residues. The CDR3 region is CASSLAGIGNEQFF. CDR3 nucleotide sequence: TGTGCCAGCAGTTTAGCCGGGATAGGGAATGAGCAGTTCTTC.

In its sample, this clonotype was seen once. It is likely a read error: a sequence one base away is far more abundant. The chain joins TRBV11-2 to TRBJ2-3; 8 positions agree with TRBD2. CDR1 is SGHAT, CDR2 FQNNGV, per germline. The length of the CDR3 is 15 residues. V gave up 2 bases and J gave up 4 bases; unmatched junction bases: 5. The CDR3 region has the DNA TGTGCCAGCAGCTTAAGGAGCGGGGGCGCAGATACGCAGTATTTT. Translating it yields CASSLRSGGADTQYF.

The V call is TRBV20-1, the J call TRBJ2-2; perhaps D is TRBD1 or TRBD2 (5 bases each). Germline assignment: CDR1 DFQATT and CDR2 SNEGSKA (reference sequence). This CDR3 contains 11 residues. Between the trimmed V and J ends, which lost 5 bases and 5 bases, there was a span of 6 bases. The CDR3 loop reads CSAWGTGELFF. The CDR3 nucleotides read TGCAGTGCTTGGGGGACCGGGGAGCTGTTTTTT.

The sample holds a few counts of this clonotype. A clone one base away is much larger, so this may be a read error. The chain is built from TRBV6-1 and TRBJ2-2; either TRBD1 or TRBD2 may fit D (5 bases each). Looked up from germline, CDR1 is MNHNS and CDR2 is SASEGT. The CDR3 is 15 residues long. CDR3 in DNA: TGTGCCAGCAGTGAAGACAGGATCTACACCGGGGAGCCGTTTTTT. This gives the protein CASSEDRIYTGEPFF.

This clonotype was found many times. This chain uses TRBV7-9 with TRBJ1-1; D is undetermined. This CDR3 is 12 amino acids long. V was trimmed by 6 bases and J by 3 bases, leaving 8 bases between them. CDR1 SEHNR and CDR2 FQNEAQ come from the germline V gene (reference sequence). CDR3 bases: TGTGCCAGCAGGTTCGGGGACACTGAAGCTTTCTTT. As protein: CASRFGDTEAFF.

The chain links TRBV14 to TRBJ2-1; D is ambiguous. Trimming stripped 4 bases from V and 9 bases from J, with 4 bases between. This CDR3 comprises 10 residues. Germline CDR1 is SGHDN and CDR2 is FVKESK. CDR3 DNA sequence: TGTGCCAGCAGCCGGCTTGAGCAGTTCTTC. Translation: CASSRLEQFF.

This clonotype was seen at least ten times. The chain has TRBV10-1 and TRBJ2-5; possibly TRBD2 for D (6 bases). The length of the CDR3 is 15 residues. V was trimmed by 6 bases and J by 5 bases, leaving 19 bases between them. From germline, CDR1 is WNHNN and CDR2 SYGVQD (reference sequence). The CDR3 is CASSRTTGAGETQYF. The CDR3 DNA is TGCGCCAGCAGCCGGACCACAGGTGCGGGGGAGACCCAGTACTTC.

In this sample, this clonotype turned up a few times. Since the CDR3 does not end with the conserved phenylalanine or tryptophan, this likely comes from a read error. It is unclear where the CDR3 begins or ends on the DNA, so no DNA is shown, and the CDR3 is as TCRdb lists it. The rearrangement uses TRBV30 and TRBJ2-1; the table calls TRBD1, which could not be checked here. In germline, CDR1 is GTSNPN, CDR2 SVGIG (reference sequence). The CDR3 totals 14 residues, both ends included. CDR3: CAWSKTTGGFITWL.

The table lists this clonotype with many counts. This sequence joins TRBV27 and TRBJ1-2; tentatively, D is TRBD1 (5 bases). This CDR3 comprises 17 residues. From germline, CDR1 is MNHEY and CDR2 SMNVEV (reference sequence). Deletions cut 3 bases from V and 3 bases from J, with 20 bases between. The CDR3 bases are TGTGCCAGCAGTTTCGCGGGGGGAAAGGAGTGGCACTATGGCTACACCTTC. As protein: CASSFAGGKEWHYGYTF.